The clone carrying this T cell receptor beta chain was detected a few times. Through a sample-barcoded 5' primer and a J-beta primer mix, a second PCR was run for about 6 to 12 cycles. TCRdb ran MiXCR on the 5' RACE reads and lists one entry per CDR3 protein. The table lists 850,000 to 1,100,000 distinct CDR3 sequences, around two fifths of them singletons. Germline-derived CDR1 and CDR2 are MNHNS and SASEGT. J lost 3 bases, V lost 4 bases, and 3 bases had no gene match. This CDR3 has 14 residues. The data were obtained in a study of blood T cells in healthy people across ages. The clonotype was recovered from a man aged 18 to 29 in good health. This rearrangement joins TRBV6-1 to TRBJ1-2; 9 bases are shared with TRBD1. The sample taken for sequencing was blood. In DNA, the CDR3 is TGTGCCAGCAGTGGGGACAGGGCCCACTATGGCTACACCTTC. This translates into CASSGDRAHYGYTF.